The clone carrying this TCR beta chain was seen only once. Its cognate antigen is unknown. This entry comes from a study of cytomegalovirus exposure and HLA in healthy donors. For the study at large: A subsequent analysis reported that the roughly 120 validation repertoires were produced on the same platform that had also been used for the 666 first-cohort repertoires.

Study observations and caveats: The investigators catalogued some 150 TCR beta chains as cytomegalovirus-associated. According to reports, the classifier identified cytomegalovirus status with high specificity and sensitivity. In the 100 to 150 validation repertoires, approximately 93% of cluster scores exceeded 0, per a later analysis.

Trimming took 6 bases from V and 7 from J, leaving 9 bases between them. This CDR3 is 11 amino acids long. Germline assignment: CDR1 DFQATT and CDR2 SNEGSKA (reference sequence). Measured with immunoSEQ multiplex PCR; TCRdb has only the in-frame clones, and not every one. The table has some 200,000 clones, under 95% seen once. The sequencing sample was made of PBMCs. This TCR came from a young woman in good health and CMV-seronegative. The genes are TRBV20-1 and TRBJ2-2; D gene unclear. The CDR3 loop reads CSARGNGELFF. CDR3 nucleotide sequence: TGCAGTGCGCGCGGAAACGGGGAGCTGTTTTTT.